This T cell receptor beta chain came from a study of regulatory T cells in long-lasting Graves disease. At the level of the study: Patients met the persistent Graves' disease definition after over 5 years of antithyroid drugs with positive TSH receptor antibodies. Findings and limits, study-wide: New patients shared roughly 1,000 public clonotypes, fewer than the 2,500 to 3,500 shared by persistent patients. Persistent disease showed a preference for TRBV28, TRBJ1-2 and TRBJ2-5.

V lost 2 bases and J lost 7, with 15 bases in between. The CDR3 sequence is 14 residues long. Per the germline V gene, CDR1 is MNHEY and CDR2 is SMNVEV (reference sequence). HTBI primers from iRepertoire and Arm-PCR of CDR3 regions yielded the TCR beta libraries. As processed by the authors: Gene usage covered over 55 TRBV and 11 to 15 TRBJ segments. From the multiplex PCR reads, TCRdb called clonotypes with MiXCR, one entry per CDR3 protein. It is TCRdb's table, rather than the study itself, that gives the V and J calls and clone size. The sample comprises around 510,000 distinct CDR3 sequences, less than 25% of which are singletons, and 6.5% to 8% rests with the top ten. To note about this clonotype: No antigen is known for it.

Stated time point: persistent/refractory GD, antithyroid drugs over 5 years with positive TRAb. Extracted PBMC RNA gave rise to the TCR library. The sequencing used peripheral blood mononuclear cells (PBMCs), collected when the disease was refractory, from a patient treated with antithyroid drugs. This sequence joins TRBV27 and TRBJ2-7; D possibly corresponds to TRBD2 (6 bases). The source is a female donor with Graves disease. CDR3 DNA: TGTGCCAGCAGTTTAATGTCCGGCGCGGGGGAGCAGTACTTC. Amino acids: CASSLMSGAGEQYF.